This TCR beta chain was identified in a study of blood T cell repertoires in COVID-19. Study as a whole: COVID-19 samples from acute and convalescent phases originated in the United States, Italy and Spain. Sources were T cells, B-cell-depleted T cells, or PBMCs; the material itself was cDNA or gDNA.

Of note for this clone: At one boundary the junction diverges from the germline segment, which might be a read error.

This CDR3 comprises 15 residues. The germline V gene encodes CDR1 ENHRY and CDR2 SYGVKD. The authors' processing: Estimation of nucleated cell counts was performed using reference gene primer amplification. The table came from immunoSEQ multiplex PCR; TCRdb's copy has only in-frame clones and leaves some out. V and J calls and clone size come straight from that table; D and trimming were deduced from the DNA. The sample lists roughly 44,000 clones; around nine tenths were seen once. This TCR was sampled from an elderly man with acute or convalescent COVID-19. Sequenced input: peripheral blood. V is TRBV10-3 and J is TRBJ2-1; TRBD2 matches 11 bases. The CDR3 nucleotides read TGTGCCATCGGTGATCAACTAGCGGGAGAGGATGAGCAGTTCTTC. Translating gives CAIGDQLAGEDEQFF.